Below, one T cell receptor (beta chain) is given with its context. Its antigen is not identified. This table comes from immunoSEQ multiplex PCR, and its TCRdb copy is limited to in-frame clones, with some not included. The sample has a few hundred thousand clones; about 90% are singletons. This entry comes from a study of cytomegalovirus exposure and HLA in healthy donors. Study background: The 120 validation repertoires, a later analysis reported, used the same platform as the approximately 730 repertoires from the first cohort. Points from the study as a whole: A few CMV-associated chains proved CMV antigen-specific in vitro. The TCR clusters that emerged in the first cohort tended, a later analysis found, to co-occur in the roughly 130 validation repertoires. Associated with cytomegalovirus, according to the listing, were around 170 TCR beta chains.

The sequenced material came from PBMCs. The receptor was derived from a woman aged 18-30 years in good health and CMV-seronegative.

The CDR3 loop reads CASSPLNTEAFF. The CDR3 bases are TGTGCCAGCAGCCCCCTAAACACTGAAGCTTTCTTT. The V call is TRBV7-9, the J call TRBJ1-1, with D unclear. The CDR3 spans 12 residues. CDR1 is SEHNR and CDR2 is FQNEAQ in the germline V gene (reference sequence). The V end was cut by 5 bases, the J end by 2 bases, with 6 bases between.